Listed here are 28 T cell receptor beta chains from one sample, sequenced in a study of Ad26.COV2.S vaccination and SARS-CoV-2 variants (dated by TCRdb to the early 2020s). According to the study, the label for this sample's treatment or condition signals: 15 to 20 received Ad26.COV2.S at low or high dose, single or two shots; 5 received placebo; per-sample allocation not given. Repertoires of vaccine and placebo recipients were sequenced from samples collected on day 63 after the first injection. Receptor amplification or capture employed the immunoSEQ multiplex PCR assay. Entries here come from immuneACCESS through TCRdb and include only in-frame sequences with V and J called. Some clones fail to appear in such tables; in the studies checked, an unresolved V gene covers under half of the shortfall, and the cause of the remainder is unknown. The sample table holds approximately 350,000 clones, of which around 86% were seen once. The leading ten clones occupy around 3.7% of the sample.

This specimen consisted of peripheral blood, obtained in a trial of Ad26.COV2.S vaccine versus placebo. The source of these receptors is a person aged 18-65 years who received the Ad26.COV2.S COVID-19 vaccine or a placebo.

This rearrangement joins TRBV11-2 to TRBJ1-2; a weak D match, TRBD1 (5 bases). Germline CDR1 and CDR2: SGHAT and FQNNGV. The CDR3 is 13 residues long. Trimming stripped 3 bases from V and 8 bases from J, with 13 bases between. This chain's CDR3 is CASSLGSRGGYTF. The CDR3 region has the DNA TGTGCCAGCAGCTTGGGCTCTCGGGGGGGCTACACCTTC.

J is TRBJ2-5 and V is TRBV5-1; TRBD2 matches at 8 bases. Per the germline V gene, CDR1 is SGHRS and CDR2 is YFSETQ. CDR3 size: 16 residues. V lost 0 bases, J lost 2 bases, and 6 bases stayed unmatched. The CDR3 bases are TGCGCCAGCAGCTTGGTGGCGGGGGGAACGCAAGAGACCCAGTACTTC. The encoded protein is CASSLVAGGTQETQYF.

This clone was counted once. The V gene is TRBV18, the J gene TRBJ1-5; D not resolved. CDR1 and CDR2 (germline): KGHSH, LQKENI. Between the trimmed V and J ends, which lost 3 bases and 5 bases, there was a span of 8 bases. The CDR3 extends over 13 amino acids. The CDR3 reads CASSPQVDQPQHF. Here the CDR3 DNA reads TGTGCCAGCTCACCCCAAGTGGATCAGCCCCAGCATTTT.

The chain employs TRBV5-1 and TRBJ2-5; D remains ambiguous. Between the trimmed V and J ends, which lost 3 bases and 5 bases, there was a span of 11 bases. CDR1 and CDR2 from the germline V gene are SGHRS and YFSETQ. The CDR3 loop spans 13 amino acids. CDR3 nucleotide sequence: TGCGCCAGCAGCTCAACGGGTCCGGAGACCCAGTACTTC. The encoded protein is CASSSTGPETQYF.

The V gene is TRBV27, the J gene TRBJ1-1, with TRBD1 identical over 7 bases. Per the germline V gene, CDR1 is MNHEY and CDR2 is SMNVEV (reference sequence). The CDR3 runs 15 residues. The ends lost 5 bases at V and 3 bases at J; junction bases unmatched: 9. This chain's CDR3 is CASSPYSGGYTEAFF. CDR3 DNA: TGTGCCAGCAGTCCGTATTCAGGGGGTTACACTGAAGCTTTCTTT.

The CDR3 region has the DNA TGCGCCAGCAGCCTCGAGGAGTTCTACGAGCAGTACTTC. Translation: CASSLEEFYEQYF. This chain joins TRBV5-1 and TRBJ2-7, with unresolved D. There are 13 residues in the CDR3. Trimming took 4 bases from V and 3 from J, leaving 11 bases between them. Germline V gives CDR1 SGHRS, CDR2 YFSETQ. Full variable domain (rest looked up from reference TRBV5-1 and TRBJ2-7): KAGVTQTPRYLIKTRGQQVTLSCSPISGHRSVSWYQQTPGQGLQFLFEYFSETQRNKGNFPGRFSGRQFSNSRSEMNVSTLELGDSALYLCASSLEEFYEQYFGPGTRLTVT.

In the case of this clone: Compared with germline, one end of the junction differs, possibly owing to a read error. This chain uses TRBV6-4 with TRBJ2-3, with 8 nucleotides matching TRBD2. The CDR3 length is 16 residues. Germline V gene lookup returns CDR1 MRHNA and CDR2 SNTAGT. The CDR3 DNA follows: TGTGCCAGCTGTGAGACGACGGGGGGGGCTACAGATACGCAGTATTTT. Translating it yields CASCETTGGATDTQYF.

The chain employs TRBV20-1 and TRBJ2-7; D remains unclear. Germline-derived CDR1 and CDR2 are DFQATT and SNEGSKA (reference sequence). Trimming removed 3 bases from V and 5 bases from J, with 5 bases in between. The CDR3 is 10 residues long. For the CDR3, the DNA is TGCAGTGCTAGTCGGGACGAGCAGTACTTC. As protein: CSASRDEQYF.

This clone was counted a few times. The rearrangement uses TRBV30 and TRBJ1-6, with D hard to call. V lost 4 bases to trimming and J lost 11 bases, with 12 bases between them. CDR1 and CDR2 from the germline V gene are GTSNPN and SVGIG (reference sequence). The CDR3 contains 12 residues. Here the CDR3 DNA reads TGTGCCTGGACCGGGATCTACACACCCCTCCACTTT. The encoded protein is CAWTGIYTPLHF.

The CDR3: CASSEAGRGSYNEQFF. The CDR3, as DNA: TGTGCCAGCAGTGAGGCCGGTAGGGGCTCCTACAATGAGCAGTTCTTC. The V gene is TRBV2, the J gene TRBJ2-1; D may be TRBD1 (5 bases). The germline V gene encodes CDR1 SNHLY and CDR2 FYNNEI. Trimming cost V 3 bases and J 0 bases, with 12 bases left between them. The CDR3 has 16 residues.

The CDR3 sequence is CASSYSDRGADTQYF. For the CDR3, the DNA is TGTGCCAGCAGTTACTCGGACAGGGGGGCTGATACGCAGTATTTT. V is TRBV6-5 and J is TRBJ2-3, with 10 bases aligning to TRBD1. CDR3 size: 15 residues. Germline CDR1 is MNHEY and CDR2 is SVGAGI. The V segment lost 0 bases and the J segment 6 bases; nucleotides outside the gene matches: 3.

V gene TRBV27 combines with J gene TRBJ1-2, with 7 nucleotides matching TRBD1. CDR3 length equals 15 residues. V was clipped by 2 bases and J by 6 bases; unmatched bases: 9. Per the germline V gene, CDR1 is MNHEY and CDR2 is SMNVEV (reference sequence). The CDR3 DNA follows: TGTGCCAGCAGTTTAAACCCCGGGACAGCCCATGGCTACACCTTC. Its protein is CASSLNPGTAHGYTF.

Here the CDR3 reads CASSQGTGAVVTQYF. The CDR3 DNA reads TGTGCCAGCAGCCAAGGAACAGGGGCTGTGGTTACGCAGTATTTT. The V and J genes are TRBV3-1 (or the pseudogene TRBV3-2) and TRBJ2-3; 7 bases map to TRBD1. The CDR3 is made up of 15 amino acids. The ends lost 1 base at V and 8 bases at J; junction bases unmatched: 9. The germline V gene encodes CDR1 LGHDT and CDR2 YNNKEL (reference sequence).

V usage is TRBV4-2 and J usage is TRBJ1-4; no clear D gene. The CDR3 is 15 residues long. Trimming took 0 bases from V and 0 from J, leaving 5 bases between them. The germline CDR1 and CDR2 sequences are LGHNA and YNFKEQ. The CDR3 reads CASSQDPATNEKLFF. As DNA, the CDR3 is TGTGCCAGCAGCCAAGATCCCGCAACTAATGAAAAACTGTTTTTT.

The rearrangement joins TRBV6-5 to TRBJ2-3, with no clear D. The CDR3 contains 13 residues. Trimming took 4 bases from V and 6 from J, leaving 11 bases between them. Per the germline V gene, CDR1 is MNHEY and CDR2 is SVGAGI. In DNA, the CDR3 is TGTGCCAGCAGTTTCCTGGGCCGGGATACGCAGTATTTT. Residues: CASSFLGRDTQYF.

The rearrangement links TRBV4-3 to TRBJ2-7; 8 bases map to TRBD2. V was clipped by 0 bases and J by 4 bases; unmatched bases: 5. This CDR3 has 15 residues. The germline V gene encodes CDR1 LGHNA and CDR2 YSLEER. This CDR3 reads CASSQDGGGSYEQYF. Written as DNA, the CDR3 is TGCGCCAGCAGCCAAGACGGCGGGGGGAGTTACGAGCAGTACTTC.

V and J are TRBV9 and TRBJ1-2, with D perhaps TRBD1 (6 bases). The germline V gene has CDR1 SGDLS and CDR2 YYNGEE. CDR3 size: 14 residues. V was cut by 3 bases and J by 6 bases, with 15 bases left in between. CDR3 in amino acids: CASSGRGGADGYTF. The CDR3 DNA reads TGTGCCAGCAGCGGTAGGGGGGGAGCGGATGGCTACACCTTC.

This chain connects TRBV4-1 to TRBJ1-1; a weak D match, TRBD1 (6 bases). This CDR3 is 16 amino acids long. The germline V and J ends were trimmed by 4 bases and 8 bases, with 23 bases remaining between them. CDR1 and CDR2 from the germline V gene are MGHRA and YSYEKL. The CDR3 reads CASSPTVDRSREEAFF. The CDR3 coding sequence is TGCGCCAGCAGCCCTACCGTCGACAGGTCGCGAGAGGAAGCTTTCTTT.

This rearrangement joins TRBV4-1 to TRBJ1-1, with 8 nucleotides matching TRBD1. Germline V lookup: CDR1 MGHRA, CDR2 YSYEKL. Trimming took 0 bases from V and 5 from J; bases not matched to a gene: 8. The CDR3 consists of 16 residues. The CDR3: CASSQEGNRGRTEAFF. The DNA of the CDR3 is TGCGCCAGCAGCCAAGAAGGGAACAGGGGGAGAACTGAAGCTTTCTTT.

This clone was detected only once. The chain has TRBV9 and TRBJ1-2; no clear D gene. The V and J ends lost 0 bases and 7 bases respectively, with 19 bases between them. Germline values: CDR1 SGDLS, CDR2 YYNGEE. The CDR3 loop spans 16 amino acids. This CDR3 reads CASSVEPGAVAAGYTF. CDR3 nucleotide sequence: TGTGCCAGCAGCGTAGAACCAGGTGCGGTGGCTGCTGGCTACACCTTC.

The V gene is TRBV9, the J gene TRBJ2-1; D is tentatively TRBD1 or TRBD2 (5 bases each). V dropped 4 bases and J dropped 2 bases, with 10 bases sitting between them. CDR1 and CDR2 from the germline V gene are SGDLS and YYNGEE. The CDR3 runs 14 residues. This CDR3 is CASSPGQTYNEQFF. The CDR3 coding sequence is TGTGCCAGCAGCCCGGGGCAGACCTACAATGAGCAGTTCTTC.

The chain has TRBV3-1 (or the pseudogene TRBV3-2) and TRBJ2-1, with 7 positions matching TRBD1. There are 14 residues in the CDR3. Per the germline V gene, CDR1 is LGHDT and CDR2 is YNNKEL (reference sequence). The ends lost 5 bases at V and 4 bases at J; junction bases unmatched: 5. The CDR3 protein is CASSSDRLYNEQFF. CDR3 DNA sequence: TGTGCCAGCAGCTCGGACAGGCTGTACAATGAGCAGTTCTTC.

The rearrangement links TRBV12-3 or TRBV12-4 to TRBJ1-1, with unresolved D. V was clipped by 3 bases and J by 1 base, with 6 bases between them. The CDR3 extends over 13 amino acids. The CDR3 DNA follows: TGTGCCAGCAGTTTTAATGAGAACACTGAAGCTTTCTTT. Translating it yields CASSFNENTEAFF.

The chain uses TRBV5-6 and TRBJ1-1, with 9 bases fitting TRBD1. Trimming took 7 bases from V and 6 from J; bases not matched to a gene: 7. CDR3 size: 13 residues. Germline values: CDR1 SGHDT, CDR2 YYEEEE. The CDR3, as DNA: TGTGCCAGCGTGGGGGACAGGGTCTCTGAAGCTTTCTTT. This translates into CASVGDRVSEAFF.

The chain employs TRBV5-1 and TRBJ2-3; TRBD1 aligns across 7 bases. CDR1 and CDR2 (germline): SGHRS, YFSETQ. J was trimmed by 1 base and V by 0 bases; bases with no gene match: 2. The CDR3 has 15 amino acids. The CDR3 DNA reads TGCGCCAGCAGCTTGGAGGGGGCAGGCACAGATACGCAGTATTTT. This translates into CASSLEGAGTDTQYF.

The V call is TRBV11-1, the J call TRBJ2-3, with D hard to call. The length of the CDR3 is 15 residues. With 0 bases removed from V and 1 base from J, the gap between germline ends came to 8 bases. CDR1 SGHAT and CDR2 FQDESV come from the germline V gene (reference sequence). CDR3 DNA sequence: TGTGCCAGCAGCTTAGCTGGAGAACGCACAGATACGCAGTATTTT. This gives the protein CASSLAGERTDTQYF.

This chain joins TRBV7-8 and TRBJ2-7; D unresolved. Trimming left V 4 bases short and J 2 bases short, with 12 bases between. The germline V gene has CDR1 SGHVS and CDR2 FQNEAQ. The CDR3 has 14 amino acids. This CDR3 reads CASSSPTPPYEQYF. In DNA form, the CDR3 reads TGTGCCAGCAGCTCCCCGACACCCCCCTACGAGCAGTACTTC.

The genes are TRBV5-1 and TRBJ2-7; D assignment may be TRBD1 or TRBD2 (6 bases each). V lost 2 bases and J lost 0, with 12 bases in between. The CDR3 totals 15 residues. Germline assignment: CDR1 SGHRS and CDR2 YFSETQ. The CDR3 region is CASSFLEGGSYEQYF. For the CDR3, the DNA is TGCGCCAGCAGCTTTCTAGAGGGGGGCTCCTACGAGCAGTACTTC. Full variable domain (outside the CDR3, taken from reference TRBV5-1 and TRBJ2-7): KAGVTQTPRYLIKTRGQQVTLSCSPISGHRSVSWYQQTPGQGLQFLFEYFSETQRNKGNFPGRFSGRQFSNSRSEMNVSTLELGDSALYLCASSFLEGGSYEQYFGPGTRLTVT.